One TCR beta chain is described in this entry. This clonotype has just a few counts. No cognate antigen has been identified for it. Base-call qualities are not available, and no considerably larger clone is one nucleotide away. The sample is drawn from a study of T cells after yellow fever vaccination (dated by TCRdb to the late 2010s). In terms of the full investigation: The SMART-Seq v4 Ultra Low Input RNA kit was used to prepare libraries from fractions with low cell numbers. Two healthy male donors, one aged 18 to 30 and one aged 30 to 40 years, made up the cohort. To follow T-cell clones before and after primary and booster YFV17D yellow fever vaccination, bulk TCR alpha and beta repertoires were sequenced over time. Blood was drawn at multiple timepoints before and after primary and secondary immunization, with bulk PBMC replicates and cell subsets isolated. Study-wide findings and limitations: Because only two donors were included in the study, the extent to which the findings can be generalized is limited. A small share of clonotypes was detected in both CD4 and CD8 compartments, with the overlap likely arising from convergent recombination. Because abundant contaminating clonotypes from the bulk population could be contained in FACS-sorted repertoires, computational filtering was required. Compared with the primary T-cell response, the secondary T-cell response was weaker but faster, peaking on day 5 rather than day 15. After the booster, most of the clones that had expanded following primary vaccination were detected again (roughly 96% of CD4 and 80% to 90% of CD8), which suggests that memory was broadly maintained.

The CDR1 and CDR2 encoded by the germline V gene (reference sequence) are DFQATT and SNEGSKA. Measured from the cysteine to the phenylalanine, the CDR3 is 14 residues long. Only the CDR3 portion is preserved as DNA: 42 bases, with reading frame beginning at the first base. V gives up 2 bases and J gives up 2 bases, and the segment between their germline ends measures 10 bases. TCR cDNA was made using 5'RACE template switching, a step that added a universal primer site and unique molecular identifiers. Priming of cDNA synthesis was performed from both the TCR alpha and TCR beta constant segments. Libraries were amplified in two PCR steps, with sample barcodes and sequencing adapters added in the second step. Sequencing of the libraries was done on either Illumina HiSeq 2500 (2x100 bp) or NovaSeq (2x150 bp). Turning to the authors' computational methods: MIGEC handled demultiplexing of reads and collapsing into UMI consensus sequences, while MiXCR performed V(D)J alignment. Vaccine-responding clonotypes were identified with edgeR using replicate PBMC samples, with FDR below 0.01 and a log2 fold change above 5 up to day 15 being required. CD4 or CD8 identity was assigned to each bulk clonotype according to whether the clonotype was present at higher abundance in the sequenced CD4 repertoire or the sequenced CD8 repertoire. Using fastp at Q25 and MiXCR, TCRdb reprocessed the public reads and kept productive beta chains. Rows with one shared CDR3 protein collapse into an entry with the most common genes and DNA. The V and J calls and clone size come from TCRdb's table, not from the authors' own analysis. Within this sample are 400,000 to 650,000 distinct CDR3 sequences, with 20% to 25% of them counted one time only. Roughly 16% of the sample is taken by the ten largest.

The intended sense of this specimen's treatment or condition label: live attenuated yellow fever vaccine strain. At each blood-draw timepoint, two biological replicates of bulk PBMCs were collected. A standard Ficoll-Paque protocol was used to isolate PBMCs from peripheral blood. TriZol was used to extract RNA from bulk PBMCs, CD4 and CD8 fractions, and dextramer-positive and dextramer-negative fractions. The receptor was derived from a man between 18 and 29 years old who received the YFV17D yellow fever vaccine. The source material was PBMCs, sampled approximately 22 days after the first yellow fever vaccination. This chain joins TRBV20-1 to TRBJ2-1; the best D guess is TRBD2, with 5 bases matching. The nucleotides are TGCAGTGCTAGAAGAGGGTCTCCCTACAATGAGCAGTTCTTC. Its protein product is CSARRGSPYNEQFF.